This section outlines one T cell receptor (beta chain) sequence together with its context. Its binding antigen is unknown. The input lacks base qualities; no much larger clone sits a single base away. The treatment or condition label of this sample denotes: live attenuated yellow fever vaccine strain. Two biological replicates of bulk PBMCs were collected at each blood-draw timepoint. PBMCs were isolated from peripheral blood using a standard Ficoll-Paque protocol. RNA was extracted with TriZol from bulk PBMCs, CD4 and CD8 fractions, and dextramer-positive and dextramer-negative fractions. The data belong to a study of T cells after yellow fever vaccination (dated by TCRdb to between 2018 and 2020). Context from the whole study: Libraries from fractions with low cell numbers were prepared with the SMART-Seq v4 Ultra Low Input RNA kit. Bulk TCR alpha and beta repertoires were sequenced longitudinally to track T-cell clones before and after primary and booster YFV17D yellow fever vaccination. Two healthy male donors, one aged 18 to 30 and one aged 30 to 40 years, made up the cohort. Blood samples were taken at several timepoints before and after primary and secondary immunization, and bulk PBMC replicates and cell subsets were isolated. Study-wide findings and limitations: After the booster, most of the clones that had expanded following primary vaccination were detected again (roughly 97% of CD4 and around 90% of CD8), which suggests that memory was broadly maintained. A small share of clonotypes occurred in both CD4 and CD8 compartments, likely arising from convergent recombination. The secondary T-cell response was weaker than the primary response but faster, peaking on day 5 instead of day 15. Because abundant contaminating clonotypes from the bulk population could be contained in FACS-sorted repertoires, computational filtering was required. Only a couple of donors were included in the study, so the extent to which the findings can be generalized is limited.

Reading from cysteine to phenylalanine, the CDR3 counts 15 amino acids. The retained sequence is limited to the CDR3, 45 bases, with the frame set at the first base. V lost 6 bases and J lost 2 bases; the stretch between them is 14 bases long. TCR cDNA was synthesized by 5'RACE template switching, through which a universal primer site and unique molecular identifiers were introduced. Priming for cDNA synthesis came from both the TCR alpha and TCR beta constant segments. Two PCR steps were used to amplify libraries, with sample barcodes and sequencing adapters being added in the second step. Sequencing of libraries was performed on Illumina HiSeq 2500 (2x100 bp) or NovaSeq (2x150 bp). Processing in the source paper ran as follows. Reads were demultiplexed and collapsed into UMI consensus sequences with MIGEC, and V(D)J alignment was performed with MiXCR. Using edgeR on replicate PBMC samples, clonotypes were called vaccine-responding if FDR was below 0.01 and the log2 fold change was above 5 up to day 15. Each bulk clonotype received a CD4 or CD8 identity based on whether the sequenced CD4 or CD8 repertoire contained that clonotype at higher abundance. Using fastp trimming at Q25 and MiXCR clonotype assembly, TCRdb reanalyzed the public sequencing data and kept in-frame beta chains. When rows share a CDR3 protein, they turn into one entry using the most common DNA and genes. These V and J calls originate from TCRdb's pipeline instead of the authors' own analysis. Recorded for this sample are about 320,000 distinct CDR3 sequences; around 6.8% of them occurred a single time. The leading ten clones occupy 15% to 20% of the sample.

The V gene is TRBV12-3 or TRBV12-4 and the J gene is TRBJ1-5, with the D gene call left open. Sequenced material: PBMCs, taken approximately 47 days after the first yellow fever vaccination. The clonotype was recovered from a man younger than 35 who received the YFV17D yellow fever vaccine. Here is the DNA: TGTGCCAGCAGCGGCCGACCCTCTGGCAATCAGCCCCAGCATTTT. Its protein is CASSGRPSGNQPQHF.